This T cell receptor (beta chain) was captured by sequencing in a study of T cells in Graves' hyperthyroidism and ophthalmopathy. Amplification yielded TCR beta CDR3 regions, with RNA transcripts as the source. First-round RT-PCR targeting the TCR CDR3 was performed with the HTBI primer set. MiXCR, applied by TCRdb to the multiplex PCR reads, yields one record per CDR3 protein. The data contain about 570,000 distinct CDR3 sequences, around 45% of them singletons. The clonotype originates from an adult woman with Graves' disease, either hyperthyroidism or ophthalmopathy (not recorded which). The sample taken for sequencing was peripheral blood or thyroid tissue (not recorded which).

CDR3 sequence: CASSHPERGPNTGELFF. In DNA form, the CDR3 reads TGTGCCAGCAGCCACCCCGAGCGGGGGCCGAACACCGGGGAGCTGTTTTTT. V gene TRBV7-9 combines with J gene TRBJ2-2; 8 bases are shared with TRBD2. CDR3 length: 17 amino acids. Per germline, CDR1 SEHNR and CDR2 FQNEAQ (reference sequence). J lost 0 bases, V lost 5 bases, and 8 bases had no gene match.